The clone carrying this TCR beta chain was counted a single time. The data are from a study of blood T cell repertoires in COVID-19. The CDR3 is 13 residues long. Germline V gene sequence: CDR1 LNHDA, CDR2 SQIVND (reference sequence). J was trimmed by 6 bases and V by 4 bases; bases with no gene match: 4. Produced via immunoSEQ multiplex PCR; TCRdb's table is partial and in-frame only. The sample has around 140,000 clones, 86% seen once. The sequence derives from a woman in her seventies with COVID-19, enrolled during active disease. The sequencing sample was made of peripheral blood. The V and J genes are TRBV19 and TRBJ2-5; 8 bases fit TRBD1. CDR3 DNA sequence: TGTGCCAGTAGTAACCAGGGGGCAAAGACCCAGTACTTC. Residues: CASSNQGAKTQYF.